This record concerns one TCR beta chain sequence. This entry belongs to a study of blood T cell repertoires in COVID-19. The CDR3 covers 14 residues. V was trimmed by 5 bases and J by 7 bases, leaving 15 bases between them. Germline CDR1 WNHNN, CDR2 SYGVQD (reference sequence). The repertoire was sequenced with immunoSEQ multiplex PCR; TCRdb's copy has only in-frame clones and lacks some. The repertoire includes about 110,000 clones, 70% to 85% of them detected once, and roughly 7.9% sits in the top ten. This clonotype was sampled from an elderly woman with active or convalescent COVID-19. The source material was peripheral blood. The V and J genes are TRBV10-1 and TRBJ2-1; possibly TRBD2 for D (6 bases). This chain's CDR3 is CASSSVGGRNEQFF. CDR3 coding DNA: TGCGCCAGCAGTTCGGTCGGGGGAAGGAATGAGCAGTTCTTC.